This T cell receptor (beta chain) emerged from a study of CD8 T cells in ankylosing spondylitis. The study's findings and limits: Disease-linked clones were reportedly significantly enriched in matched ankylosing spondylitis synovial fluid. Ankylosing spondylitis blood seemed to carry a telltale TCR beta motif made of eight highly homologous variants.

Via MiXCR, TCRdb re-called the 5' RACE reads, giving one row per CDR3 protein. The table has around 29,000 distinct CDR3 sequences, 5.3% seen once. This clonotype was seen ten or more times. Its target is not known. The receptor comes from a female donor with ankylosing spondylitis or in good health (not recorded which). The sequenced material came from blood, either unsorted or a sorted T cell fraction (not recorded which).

In nucleotides, the CDR3 is TGTGCCAGCAGCGGGGGGACATTCGGGGAGCTGTTTTTT. This codes for CASSGGTFGELFF. The chain joins TRBV9 to TRBJ2-2; TRBD1 might be the D (6 bases). Germline CDR1 reads SGDLS; CDR2 reads YYNGEE. The V end lost 3 bases, the J end lost 7 bases, and 10 bases lay between the germline ends. CDR3 size: 13 residues. Full variable domain (rest looked up from reference TRBV9 and TRBJ2-2): DSGVTQTPKHLITATGQRVTLRCSPRSGDLSVYWYQQSLDQGLQFLIQYYNGEERAKGNILERFSAQQFPDLHSELNLSSLELGDSALYFCASSGGTFGELFFGEGSRLTVL.